These 19 T cell receptor beta chains were all obtained from the same sample, sequenced in a study of beta chain features in type 1 diabetes (dated by TCRdb to 2017 to 2018). General conclusions and limits of the study: Type 1 diabetes patients showed a moderate but significant shortening of TCRB CDR3 length in all four CD4+ subsets.

No cognate antigen is known for these TCRs. Library generation was performed with the immunoSEQ multiplex PCR assay. All of the isolated RNA was reverse transcribed with the High Capacity cDNA Reverse Transcription Kit, so expressed TCRB transcripts were sequenced. The immuneACCESS repertoire file appears here via TCRdb, limited to in-frame rearrangements. These files lack a portion of the clones; in checked studies, under half of the deficit traces to unresolved V genes, and the cause of the others is not known. This sample lists roughly 300,000 clones; 13% to 15% were detected once. The ten largest clones add up to 0.015% to 0.02% of the sample. Sequencing was done on a sample of naive CD4+ T cells from blood. The meaning of the sample's cell subset or site label: true naive CD4+ T cells. Receptors originate from a man aged 25-40 years with type 1 diabetes.

The chain links TRBV11-1 to TRBJ1-1; no definite D call. The germline gives CDR1 SGHAT, CDR2 FQDESV (reference sequence). This CDR3 is 15 amino acids long. V lost 5 bases and J lost 1, with 14 bases in between. The CDR3 DNA follows: TGTGCCAGCAGCCCGAAGGAGCGGGGGAACACTGAAGCTTTCTTT. Translating it yields CASSPKERGNTEAFF.

This clone was detected a few times. The rearrangement joins TRBV28 to TRBJ1-5, with D unresolved. V lost 3 bases, J lost 7 bases, and 13 bases lay in between. CDR1 MDHEN and CDR2 SYDVKM come from the germline V gene. CDR3 length: 14 residues. CDR3 bases: TGTGCCAGCAGTTTTGGTGGAGGGCTGCAGCCCCAGCATTTT. Translation gives CASSFGGGLQPQHF.

The chain is built from TRBV16 and TRBJ2-7; D is uncertain. Trimming pared 3 bases from V and 0 bases from J, leaving 24 bases between. From germline, CDR1 is KGHSY and CDR2 FQNENV. There are 19 residues in the CDR3. For the CDR3, the DNA is TGTGCCAGCAGCCACGTAACCCCGGTAGCCTCAGCGACCTCCTACGAGCAGTACTTC. Translating gives CASSHVTPVASATSYEQYF.

This clone came up a few times. The chain combines TRBV27 with TRBJ2-7; D not certain. V lost 5 bases and J 3 bases, leaving 17 bases between the germline ends. The CDR3 totals 15 residues. Germline V gene data show CDR1 as MNHEY and CDR2 as SMNVEV (reference sequence). CDR3 sequence reads: CASSELIDTNYEQYF. As DNA, the CDR3 is TGTGCCAGCAGTGAGCTGATAGACACGAACTACGAGCAGTACTTC.

A few counts support this clone. V usage is TRBV30 and J usage is TRBJ2-7; TRBD2 matches at 8 bases. Germline assignment: CDR1 GTSNPN and CDR2 SVGIG (reference sequence). This CDR3 spans 11 amino acids. J gave up 6 bases and V 8 bases, and 6 bases lay outside the gene matches. As DNA, the CDR3 is TGTGCCACCACTAGCGGCGGCGAGCAGTACTTC. Translating gives CATTSGGEQYF.

This clone was picked up a small number of times. V usage is TRBV6-5 and J usage is TRBJ2-5; D uncertain. The CDR3 runs to 13 residues. Trimming cost V 5 bases and J 5 bases, with 12 bases left between them. Germline CDR1 and CDR2: MNHEY and SVGAGI. As DNA, the CDR3 is TGTGCCAGCAGTCGACTGCTCGGGGAGACCCAGTACTTC. It is translated as CASSRLLGETQYF.

There are a few counts of this clone. This chain's CDR3 is CASREGVTQYF. The CDR3 DNA reads TGTGCCAGTCGCGAAGGGGTGACCCAGTACTTC. The chain recombines TRBV19 with TRBJ2-5, with D perhaps matching TRBD1 (5 bases). The CDR3 is made up of 11 amino acids. V lost 8 bases, J lost 7 bases, and 11 bases lay in between. Germline values: CDR1 LNHDA, CDR2 SQIVND (reference sequence).

This chain links TRBV6-5 with TRBJ2-1; TRBD2 matches 13 bases. Per the germline V gene, CDR1 is MNHEY and CDR2 is SVGAGI. V shed 3 bases, J shed 5 bases, and the junction held 4 bases outside the gene matches. CDR3 size: 16 residues. The CDR3 bases are TGTGCCAGCAGTTATTCACTAGCGGGGGGGCACAATGAGCAGTTCTTC. Translated, it gives CASSYSLAGGHNEQFF.

The rearrangement uses TRBV6-5 and TRBJ2-5, with 10 bases identical to TRBD1. With 5 bases clipped from V and 5 bases from J, the junction kept 8 bases outside the gene matches. This CDR3 contains 15 residues. Germline V CDR1 and CDR2: MNHEY, SVGAGI. The CDR3 spells CASSRQGALRETQYF. CDR3 nucleotide sequence: TGTGCCAGCAGTAGACAGGGGGCGCTTAGGGAGACCCAGTACTTC.

This clone came up a few times. This chain links TRBV28 with TRBJ2-1, with 8 bases aligning to TRBD2. Germline trimming cut 9 bases from V and 6 bases from J; bases unmatched to any gene: 7. Germline loops: CDR1 MDHEN, CDR2 SYDVKM. This CDR3 has 13 amino acids. The CDR3 protein is CASGTRGFNEQFF. Here the CDR3 DNA reads TGTGCCAGTGGGACTAGAGGTTTCAATGAGCAGTTCTTC.

The chain has TRBV7-6 and TRBJ2-1; possible D gene TRBD2, 6 bases. The ends were cut back, 4 bases at V and 0 bases at J, with 7 bases in the middle. CDR3 size: 14 residues. Germline CDR1 reads SGHVS; CDR2 reads FNYEAQ. The CDR3 nucleotides are TGTGCCAGCAGCTACGGGAGCTCCTACAATGAGCAGTTCTTC. Translating it yields CASSYGSSYNEQFF.

This clone appeared a few times. The chain carries TRBV4-1 and TRBJ1-5; D perhaps matches TRBD1 (6 bases). CDR1 is MGHRA and CDR2 is YSYEKL in the germline V gene. Trimming left V 4 bases short and J 8 bases short, with 18 bases between. CDR3 length: 15 amino acids. DNA for the CDR3: TGCGCCAGCAGCCTGAACAGGGCGATCAGGGAGCCCCAGCATTTT. This encodes CASSLNRAIREPQHF.

This chain joins TRBV4-1 and TRBJ1-2; weak D call: TRBD1 (6 bases). Deletions cut 4 bases from V and 4 bases from J, with 16 bases between. CDR1 and CDR2 from the germline V gene are MGHRA and YSYEKL. CDR3 length equals 15 residues. The CDR3 DNA reads TGCGCCAGCAGCCTAGCCCCACAGGGAAGCTATGGCTACACCTTC. Amino acids: CASSLAPQGSYGYTF.

The chain links TRBV4-2 to TRBJ2-3; 7 bases are shared with TRBD2. Looked up from germline, CDR1 is LGHNA and CDR2 is YNFKEQ. V dropped 2 bases and J dropped 4; count of bases not matched to a gene: 9. The CDR3 runs to 16 residues. DNA of the CDR3: TGTGCCAGCAGCCAATCGTGGCGGGAGCAGGCAGATACGCAGTATTTT. Translation: CASSQSWREQADTQYF.

The chain has TRBV10-3 and TRBJ2-7; D might be TRBD2 (5 bases). Between the trimmed V and J ends, which lost 10 bases and 5 bases, there was a span of 18 bases. Germline CDR1 and CDR2: ENHRY and SYGVKD. This CDR3 region has 13 residues. Here the CDR3 reads CATRTGIENEQYF. The CDR3 DNA reads TGTGCCACACGGACGGGGATAGAGAACGAGCAGTACTTC.

The chain recombines TRBV5-6 with TRBJ1-2; D is unclear. There are 13 residues in the CDR3. The germline V and J ends were trimmed by 2 bases and 6 bases, with 11 bases remaining between them. CDR1 and CDR2 (germline): SGHDT, YYEEEE. The CDR3 here is CASSFPRVDGYTF. CDR3 coding DNA: TGTGCCAGCAGCTTCCCTCGGGTGGATGGCTACACCTTC.

J is TRBJ2-5 and V is TRBV19; D perhaps matches TRBD1 (5 bases). Germline V gene lookup returns CDR1 LNHDA and CDR2 SQIVND (reference sequence). The CDR3 runs 13 residues. V lost 3 bases, J lost 2 bases, and 7 bases lay in between. CDR3 in DNA: TGTGCCAGTAGTATGGGGCAGCAAGAGACCCAGTACTTC. Protein product: CASSMGQQETQYF.

This clone was counted between two and nine times. This sequence joins TRBV5-4 and TRBJ2-3; TRBD1 matches at 7 bases. V was pared by 7 bases and J by 3 bases, with 11 bases of the junction left unmatched. Per the germline V gene, CDR1 is SGHNT and CDR2 is YYREEE (reference sequence). This CDR3 region has 15 residues. CDR3 in DNA: TGTGCCAGCCGACGGGACAGCCCAACGACAGATACGCAGTATTTT. It yields the protein CASRRDSPTTDTQYF.

The sample holds a few counts of this clone. The chain joins TRBV21-1 to TRBJ2-3; the D call TRBD1 from the table was never checked on the DNA. TRBV21-1 is tagged as a pseudogene. The CDR3 has 15 residues. The CDR3 sequence is CASSKDDQGKDTQYF. In DNA form, the CDR3 reads TGTGCCAGCAGCAAAGATGACCAGGGGAAAGATACGCAGTATTTT.